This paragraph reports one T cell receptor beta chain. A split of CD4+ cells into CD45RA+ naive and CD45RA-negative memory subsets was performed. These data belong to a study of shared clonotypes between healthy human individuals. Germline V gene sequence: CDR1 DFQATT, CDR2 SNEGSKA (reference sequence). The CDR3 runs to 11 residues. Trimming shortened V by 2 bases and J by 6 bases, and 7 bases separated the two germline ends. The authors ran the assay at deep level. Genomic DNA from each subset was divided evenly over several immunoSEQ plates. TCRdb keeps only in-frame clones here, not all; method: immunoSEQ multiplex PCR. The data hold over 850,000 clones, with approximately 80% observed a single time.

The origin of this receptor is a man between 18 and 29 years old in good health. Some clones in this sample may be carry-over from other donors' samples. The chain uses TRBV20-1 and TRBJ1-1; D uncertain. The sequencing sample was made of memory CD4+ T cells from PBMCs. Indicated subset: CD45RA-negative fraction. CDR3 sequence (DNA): TGCAGTGCTAGACCCCTCCCTGAAGCTTTCTTT. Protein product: CSARPLPEAFF.